This is a list of T cell receptor beta chains from one sample in a study of PD-L1 blockade in urothelial cancer. Sequencing used immunoSEQ multiplex PCR; TCRdb keeps in-frame clones, though not all of them. Of about 71,000 clones listed, around 90% were seen once; the top ten hold less than 3.5%. Sequenced material: PBMCs, taken around atezolizumab (anti-PD-L1) treatment. The receptor source for this set is a man aged 55 to 70 with urothelial cancer. The CDR3 runs from the conserved cysteine through the conserved F or W. A D gene is named only where the DNA matches it firmly. Rows give clone size only sometimes, using once, few, many, or a class for an expanded clone.

>NA|NA|TRBV6-6|TRBJ2-7
TGTGCCATCGGGGAGGAGCAGTACTTC
CAIGEEQYF
>TRBD1|NA|TRBV29-1|TRBJ1-2
TGCAGCGGAACAAGGACAGGGGTAGGAGGCTACACCTTC
CSGTRTGVGGYTF
>NA|NA|TRBV29-1|TRBJ1-1
TGCAGCGTTGAAGAGCAGGGGAACGGTGAAGCTTTCTTT
CSVEEQGNGEAFF
>NA|NA|TRBV10-1|TRBJ2-1
TGCGCCAGCAGTGAGAGAGGCCTTGAGCAGTTCTTC
CASSERGLEQFF
>NA|NA|TRBV18|TRBJ2-1
TGTGCCAGCTCACCAATACTCCCTCCCGGGACAAGATTTTACAATGAGCAGTTCTTC
CASSPILPPGTRFYNEQFF
>TRBD2|NA|TRBV5-6|TRBJ2-7
TGTGCCAGCAGCTTTTGGACTAGCGGGAGCAACGAGCAGTACTTC
CASSFWTSGSNEQYF
>TRBD2|NA|TRBV5-1|TRBJ2-2
TGCGCCAGCAGCTTGATTGGCGGGGGGGCCGGGGAGCTGTTTTTT
CASSLIGGGAGELFF
>NA|NA|TRBV5-5|TRBJ2-5
TGTGCCAGCAGCTACCGGGACACTCAAGGGGAGACCCAGTACTTC
CASSYRDTQGETQYF
>TRBD1|NA|TRBV5-1|TRBJ1-1
TGCGCCAGCAGCTCTGCACAGGGGATCGGCACTGAAGCTTTCTTT
CASSSAQGIGTEAFF
>NA|NA|TRBV5-4|TRBJ1-4
TGTGCCAGCAGGACTAGGGGTTCAGCTAATGAAAAACTGTTTTTT
CASRTRGSANEKLFF
>TRBD1|NA|TRBV6-5|TRBJ2-5
TGTGCCAGCAGTTACTCGTCCGGACAGGGTCAAGAGACCCAGTACTTC
CASSYSSGQGQETQYF
>TRBD1|NA|TRBV7-9|TRBJ1-2
TGTGCCAGCAGCTACGGACAGGGAGGCTATGGCTACACCTTC
CASSYGQGGYGYTF
>TRBD1|NA|TRBV18|TRBJ1-1
TGTGCCAGCTCACAAGGGACAGCCAACACTGAAGCTTTCTTT
CASSQGTANTEAFF
>TRBD1|NA|TRBV9|TRBJ2-7
TGTGCCAGCAGCGGTACAGGGGGCCCGGACGAGCAGTACTTC
CASSGTGGPDEQYF
>NA|NA|TRBV19|TRBJ2-5
TGTGCCAGCAGCGCTGGCGGGACCCAGTACTTC
CASSAGGTQYF
>NA|once|TRBV10-1|TRBJ2-5
TGCGCCAGCAGTGAGTCGAAGCAGGGCGGCGGGGCCCAGTACTTC
CASSESKQGGGAQYF
>NA|NA|TRBV7-2|TRBJ1-1
TGTGCCAGCAGCACGGGGGTAGGTAACACTGAAGCTTTCTTT
CASSTGVGNTEAFF
>NA|NA|TRBV28|TRBJ2-7
TGTGCCAGCAGTTTACCGGACCGGGGATACTACGAGCAGTACTTC
CASSLPDRGYYEQYF
>TRBD2|NA|TRBV7-9|TRBJ2-7
TGTGCCAGCAGCTTAGCGGGAGGGCCATACGAGCAGTACTTC
CASSLAGGPYEQYF
>TRBD1|NA|TRBV10-1|TRBJ2-5
TGCGCCAGCAGTGAGGGACAGGGATTGGCCCAAGAGACCCAGTACTTC
CASSEGQGLAQETQYF
>TRBD1|NA|TRBV4-3|TRBJ2-1
TGCGCCAGCAGCCAAGGCTGGCGGGACAGGAATGAGCAGTTCTTC
CASSQGWRDRNEQFF
>NA|NA|TRBV10-1|TRBJ2-2
TGCGCCAGCAGTGACAATCGGGTCACCGGGGAGCTGTTTTTT
CASSDNRVTGELFF
>NA|NA|TRBV29-1|TRBJ1-1
TGCAGCGTTGAAGAACAGGGAATTGAAGCTTTCTTT
CSVEEQGIEAFF
>TRBD2|NA|TRBV5-6|TRBJ2-7
TGTGCCAGCAGCCTCGGACCTAGCGGGAGAGCGATCGGCAAGCAGTACTTC
CASSLGPSGRAIGKQYF
>NA|NA|TRBV5-1|TRBJ1-2
TGCGCCAGCAGCCCCCCACCTGGGCAGGCGGGCGGCTACACCTTC
CASSPPPGQAGGYTF
>NA|NA|TRBV4-1|TRBJ2-7
TGCGCCAGCAGCCAAGGGGGGGTCGGGGGTTTGGGGTACTCCTACGAGCAGTACTTC
CASSQGGVGGLGYSYEQYF
>TRBD1|NA|TRBV19|TRBJ1-2
TGTGCCAGTACCCCGGGACAGGGGGCTTATGGCTACACCTTC
CASTPGQGAYGYTF
>NA|once|TRBV6-5|TRBJ1-6
TGTGCCAGCAGTTACTCGACCGGTAGCGCACCCCTCCACTTT
CASSYSTGSAPLHF
>NA|NA|TRBV6-4|TRBJ2-1
TGTGCCAGCAGTCTAGAATCCTACAATGAGCAGTTCTTC
CASSLESYNEQFF
>NA|NA|TRBV5-1|TRBJ1-5
TGCGCCAGCAGCTTCCACGGCGGGCCCGATCAGCCCCAGCATTTT
CASSFHGGPDQPQHF
>TRBD1|NA|TRBV19|TRBJ1-4
TGTGCCACTAAGAAACAGGGGGAGGGTGAAAAACTGTTTTTT
CATKKQGEGEKLFF
>NA|NA|TRBV28|TRBJ2-1
TGTGCCAGCGGAGCGAGCTCCTACAATGAGCAGTTCTTC
CASGASSYNEQFF
>NA|NA|TRBV28|TRBJ2-1
TGTGCCAGCAGTTTATGGGTAGCCAAGCTCTCCTACAATGAGCAGTTCTTC
CASSLWVAKLSYNEQFF
>NA|once|TRBV18|TRBJ1-1
TGTGCCACCCGGGGGGGGGCGATGACTGAAGCTTTCTTT
CATRGGAMTEAFF
>TRBD1|NA|TRBV12-5|TRBJ1-5
TGTGCTAGTGGTTTGGCGACAGGGTCCCGTCAGCCCCAGCATTTT
CASGLATGSRQPQHF
>NA|NA|TRBV28|TRBJ1-5
TGTGCCAGCAGTTTATACGGCAGGGGCCTCAATCAGCCCCAGCATTTT
CASSLYGRGLNQPQHF
>TRBD1|NA|TRBV19|TRBJ1-2
TGTGCCAGTACAAAACTCGGGACAGGGGGCTTAGACTATGGCTACACCTTC
CASTKLGTGGLDYGYTF
>NA|few|TRBV2|TRBJ2-7
TGTGCCAGCAGTGCAGCCAACTCCTACGAGCAGTACTTC
CASSAANSYEQYF
>NA|NA|TRBV4-1|TRBJ1-1
TGCGCCAGCAAGATTAATCGGGGCTCGGGGGAAACTGAAGCTTTCTTT
CASKINRGSGETEAFF
>NA|NA|TRBV27|TRBJ1-5
TGTGCCAGCAGTTTATTGGCAGGTTTTCAGCCCCAGCATTTT
CASSLLAGFQPQHF
>NA|NA|TRBV29-1|TRBJ1-5
TGCAGCGCTGGGACACCCAATCAGCCCCAGCATTTT
CSAGTPNQPQHF
>TRBD1|NA|TRBV5-1|TRBJ2-7
TGCGCCAGCAGCACCGCCTCGAGGACAGGACCTTACCTCTCCTACGAGCAGTACTTC
CASSTASRTGPYLSYEQYF
>TRBD1|NA|TRBV7-9|TRBJ1-1
TGTGCCAGCAGCGGCAGACAGGGTAGCACTGAAGCTTTCTTT
CASSGRQGSTEAFF
>NA|NA|TRBV15|TRBJ1-4
TGTGCCACCAGCAGGGGGGGGCGTGCGGAAAAACTGTTTTTT
CATSRGGRAEKLFF
>NA|NA|TRBV2|TRBJ1-2
TGTGCCAGCGGGTCAGGATCTAACTATGGCTACACCTTC
CASGSGSNYGYTF
>NA|NA|TRBV12-1|TRBJ2-1
TGTGCCAGTCTAATCCTGAGGGCGTGGGATCGGAATGAGCAGTTCTTC
CASLILRAWDRNEQFF